This T cell receptor (beta chain) emerged from a study of CD8 T cells in ankylosing spondylitis. Germline CDR1 and CDR2: SGDLS and YYNGEE. Trimming shortened V by 1 base and J by 2 bases, and 9 bases separated the two germline ends. The CDR3 runs to 14 residues. TCRdb reanalysed the 5' RACE reads using MiXCR and keeps one entry per CDR3 protein. The table records approximately 250,000 distinct CDR3 sequences, roughly 32% of them present only once. Sequencing was carried out using blood, either unsorted or a sorted T cell fraction (not recorded which). The chain recombines TRBV9 with TRBJ2-5; tentatively, D is TRBD1 or TRBD2 (6 bases each). The receptor was derived from a male donor with ankylosing spondylitis or in good health (not recorded which). CDR3 sequence: CASSVSGAQETQYF. In DNA, the CDR3 is TGTGCCAGCAGCGTATCGGGGGCGCAAGAGACCCAGTACTTC. Combining the CDR3 with reference TRBV9 and TRBJ2-5 gives the whole variable domain DSGVTQTPKHLITATGQRVTLRCSPRSGDLSVYWYQQSLDQGLQFLIQYYNGEERAKGNILERFSAQQFPDLHSELNLSSLELGDSALYFCASSVSGAQETQYFGPGTRLLVL.